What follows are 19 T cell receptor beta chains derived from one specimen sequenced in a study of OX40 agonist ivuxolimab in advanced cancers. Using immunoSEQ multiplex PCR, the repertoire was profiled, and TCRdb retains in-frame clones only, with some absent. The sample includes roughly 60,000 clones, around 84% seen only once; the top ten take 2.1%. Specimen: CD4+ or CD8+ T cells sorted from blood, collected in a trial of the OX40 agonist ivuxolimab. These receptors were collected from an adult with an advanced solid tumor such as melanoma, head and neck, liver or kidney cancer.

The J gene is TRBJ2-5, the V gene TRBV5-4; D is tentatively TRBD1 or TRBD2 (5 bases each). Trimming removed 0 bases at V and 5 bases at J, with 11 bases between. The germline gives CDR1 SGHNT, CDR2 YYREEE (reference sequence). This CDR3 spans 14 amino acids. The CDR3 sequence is CASSLAGTGETQYF. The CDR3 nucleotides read TGTGCCAGCAGCTTGGCCGGGACCGGGGAGACCCAGTACTTC.

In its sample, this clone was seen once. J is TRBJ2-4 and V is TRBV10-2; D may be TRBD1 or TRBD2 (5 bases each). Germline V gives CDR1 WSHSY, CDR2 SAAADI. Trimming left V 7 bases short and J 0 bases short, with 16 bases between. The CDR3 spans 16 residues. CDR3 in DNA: TGCGCCAGCAATCCGGGACGCCGTCTAGCCAAAAACATTCAGTACTTC. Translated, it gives CASNPGRRLAKNIQYF.

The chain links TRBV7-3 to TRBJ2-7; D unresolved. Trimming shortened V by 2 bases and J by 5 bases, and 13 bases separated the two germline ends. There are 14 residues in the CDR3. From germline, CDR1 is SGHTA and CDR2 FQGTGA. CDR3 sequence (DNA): TGTGCCAGCAGCTTATTTGGCCAGGAAGACGAGCAGTACTTC. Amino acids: CASSLFGQEDEQYF.

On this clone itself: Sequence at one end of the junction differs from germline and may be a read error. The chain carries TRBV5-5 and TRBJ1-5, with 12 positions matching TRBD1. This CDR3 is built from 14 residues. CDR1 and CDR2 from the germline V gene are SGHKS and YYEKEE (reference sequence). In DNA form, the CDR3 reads TGTGCCAGCAGCTTGGGAGTGGGGACAGGGGGCTGGGATTTT. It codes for CASSLGVGTGGWDF. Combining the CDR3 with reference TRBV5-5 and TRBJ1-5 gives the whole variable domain DAGVTQSPTHLIKTRGQQVTLRCSPISGHKSVSWYQQVLGQGPQFIFQYYEKEERGRGNFPDRFSARQFPNYSSELNVNALLLGDSALYLCASSLGVGTGGWDFGDGTRLSIL.

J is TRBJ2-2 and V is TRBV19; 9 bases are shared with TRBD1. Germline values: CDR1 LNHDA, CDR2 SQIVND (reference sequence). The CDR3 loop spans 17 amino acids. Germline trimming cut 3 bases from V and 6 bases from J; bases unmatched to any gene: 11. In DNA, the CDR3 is TGTGCCAGTAGTATTGTGGGGACAGGGCTCTCCTCCGGGGAGCTGTTTTTT. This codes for CASSIVGTGLSSGELFF.

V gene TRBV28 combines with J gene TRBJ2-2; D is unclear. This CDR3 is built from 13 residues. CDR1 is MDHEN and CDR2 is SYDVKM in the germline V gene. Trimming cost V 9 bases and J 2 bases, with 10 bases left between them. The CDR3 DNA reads TGTGCCAGTGAGGACCCAAACACCGGGGAGCTGTTTTTT. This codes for CASEDPNTGELFF.

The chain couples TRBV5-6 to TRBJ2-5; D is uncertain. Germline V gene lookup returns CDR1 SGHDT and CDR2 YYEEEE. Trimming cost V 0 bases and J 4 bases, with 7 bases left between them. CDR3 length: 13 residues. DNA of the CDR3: TGTGCCAGCAGCTTGGCCGGGTTAGAGACCCAGTACTTC. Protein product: CASSLAGLETQYF.

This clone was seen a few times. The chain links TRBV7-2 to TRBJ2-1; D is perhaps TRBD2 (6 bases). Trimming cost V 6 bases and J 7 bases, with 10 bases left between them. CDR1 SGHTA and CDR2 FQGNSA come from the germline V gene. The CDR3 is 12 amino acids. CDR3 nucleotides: TGTGCCAGCAGGGGGACTTCGAATGAGCAGTTCTTC. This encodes CASRGTSNEQFF. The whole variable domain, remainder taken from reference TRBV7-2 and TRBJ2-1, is GAGVSQSPSNKVTEKGKDVELRCDPISGHTALYWYRQSLGQGLEFLIYFQGNSAPDKSGLPSDRFSAERTGGSVSTLTIQRTQQEDSAVYLCASRGTSNEQFFGPGTRLTVL.

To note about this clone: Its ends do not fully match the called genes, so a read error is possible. The CDR3 DNA sequence: TGTGCCAGCGCCCGGGGGGCTAGCGGGGGGCCCGCCTTC. It yields the protein CASARGASGGPAF. The chain combines TRBV13 with TRBJ2-7, with TRBD2 matching over 11 bases. The CDR3 is 13 residues long. Germline V CDR1 and CDR2: PRHDT, FYEKMQ (reference sequence).

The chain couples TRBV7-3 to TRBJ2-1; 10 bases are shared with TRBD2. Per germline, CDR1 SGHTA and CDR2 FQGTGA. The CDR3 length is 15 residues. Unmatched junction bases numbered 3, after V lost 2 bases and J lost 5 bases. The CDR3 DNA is TGTGCCAGCAGCTTAGCTAGCGGGAGAAACAATGAGCAGTTCTTC. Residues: CASSLASGRNNEQFF.

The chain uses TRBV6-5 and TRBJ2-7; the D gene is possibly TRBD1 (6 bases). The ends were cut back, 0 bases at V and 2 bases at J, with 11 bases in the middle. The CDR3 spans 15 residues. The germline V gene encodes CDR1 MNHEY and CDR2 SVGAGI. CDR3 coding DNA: TGTGCCAGCAGTTACTCGGACAGCCTTCCCTACGAGCAGTACTTC. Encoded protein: CASSYSDSLPYEQYF.

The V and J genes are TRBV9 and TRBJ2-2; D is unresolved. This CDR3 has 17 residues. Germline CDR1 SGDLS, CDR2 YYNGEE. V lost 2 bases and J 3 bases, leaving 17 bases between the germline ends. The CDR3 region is CASSVAPVPSYTGELFF. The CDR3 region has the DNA TGTGCCAGCAGCGTGGCCCCAGTGCCGAGTTACACCGGGGAGCTGTTTTTT.

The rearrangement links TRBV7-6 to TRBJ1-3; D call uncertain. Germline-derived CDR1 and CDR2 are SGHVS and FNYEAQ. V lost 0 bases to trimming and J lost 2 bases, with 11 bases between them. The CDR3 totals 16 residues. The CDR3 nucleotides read TGTGCCAGCAGCTTAGCGGTTAGAGGCCCTGGAAACACCATATATTTT. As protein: CASSLAVRGPGNTIYF.

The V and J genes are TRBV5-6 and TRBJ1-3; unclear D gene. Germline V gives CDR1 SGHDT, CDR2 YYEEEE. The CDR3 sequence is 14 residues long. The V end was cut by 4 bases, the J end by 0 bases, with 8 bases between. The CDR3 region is CASSSTRSGNTIYF. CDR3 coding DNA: TGTGCCAGCAGCAGTACTCGCTCTGGAAACACCATATATTTT.

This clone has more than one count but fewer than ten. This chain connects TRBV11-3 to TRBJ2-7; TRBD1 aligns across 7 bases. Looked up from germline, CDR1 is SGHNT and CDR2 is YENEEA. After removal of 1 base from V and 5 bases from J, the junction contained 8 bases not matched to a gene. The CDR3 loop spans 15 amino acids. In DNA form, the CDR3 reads TGTGCCAGCAGCTTAGGAGGACAGGCTAGGAACGAGCAGTACTTC. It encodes CASSLGGQARNEQYF.

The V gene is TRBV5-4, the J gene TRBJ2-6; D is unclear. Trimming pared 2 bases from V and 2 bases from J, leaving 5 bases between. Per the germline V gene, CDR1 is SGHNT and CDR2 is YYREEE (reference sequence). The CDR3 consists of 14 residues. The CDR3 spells CASSFGPGANVLTF. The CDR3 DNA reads TGTGCCAGCAGCTTTGGGCCTGGGGCCAACGTCCTGACTTTC.

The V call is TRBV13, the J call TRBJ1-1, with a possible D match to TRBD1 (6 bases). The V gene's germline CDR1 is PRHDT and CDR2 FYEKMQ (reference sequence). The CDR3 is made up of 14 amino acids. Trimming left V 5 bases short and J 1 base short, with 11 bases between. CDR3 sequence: CASSLRGGNTEAFF. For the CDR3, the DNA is TGTGCCAGCAGCCTCAGGGGTGGGAACACTGAAGCTTTCTTT.

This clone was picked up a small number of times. Here the CDR3 reads CASSLNGVEETQYF. Written as DNA, the CDR3 is TGTGCCAGCAGCTTGAACGGAGTTGAAGAGACCCAGTACTTC. The chain recombines TRBV5-5 with TRBJ2-5; D uncertain. Trimming removed 1 base from V and 3 bases from J, with 10 bases in between. This CDR3 has 14 amino acids. Germline V gene sequence: CDR1 SGHKS, CDR2 YYEKEE (reference sequence).

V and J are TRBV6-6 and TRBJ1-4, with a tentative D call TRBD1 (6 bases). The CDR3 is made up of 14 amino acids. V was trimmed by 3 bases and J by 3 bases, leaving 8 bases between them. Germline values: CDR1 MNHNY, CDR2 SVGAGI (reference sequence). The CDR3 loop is CASSYGGSNEKLFF. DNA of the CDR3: TGTGCCAGCAGTTATGGGGGCTCTAATGAAAAACTGTTTTTT.